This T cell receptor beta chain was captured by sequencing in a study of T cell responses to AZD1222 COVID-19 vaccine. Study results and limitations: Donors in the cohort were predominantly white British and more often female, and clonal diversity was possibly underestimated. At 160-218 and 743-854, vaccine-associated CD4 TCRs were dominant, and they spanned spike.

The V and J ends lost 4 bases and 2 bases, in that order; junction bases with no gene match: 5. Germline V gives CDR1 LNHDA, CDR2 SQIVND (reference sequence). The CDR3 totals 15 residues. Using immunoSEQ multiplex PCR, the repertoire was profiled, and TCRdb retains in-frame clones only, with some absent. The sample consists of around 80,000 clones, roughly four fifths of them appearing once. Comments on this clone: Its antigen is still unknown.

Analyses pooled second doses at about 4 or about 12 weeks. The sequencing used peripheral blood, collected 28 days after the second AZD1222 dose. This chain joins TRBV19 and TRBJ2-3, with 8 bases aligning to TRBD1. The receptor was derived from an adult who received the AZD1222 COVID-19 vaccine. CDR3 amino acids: CASSTRDRYTDTQYF. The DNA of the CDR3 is TGTGCCAGTAGTACACGGGACAGGTACACAGATACGCAGTATTTT.